A single sample is the source of the 13 T cell receptor beta chains below, sequenced in a study of cytomegalovirus exposure and HLA in healthy donors. Sequenced by immunoSEQ multiplex PCR; TCRdb stores in-frame clones only, minus some. Among fewer than 200,000 clones listed, less than 90% were seen once. Specimen: PBMCs. These receptors came from a woman aged 18-30 years in good health and CMV-seronegative.

This rearrangement joins TRBV5-1 to TRBJ2-5; TRBD1 matches 12 bases. Germline trimming cut 4 bases from V and 4 bases from J; bases unmatched to any gene: 5. Germline V CDR1 and CDR2: SGHRS, YFSETQ. The CDR3 has 15 amino acids. The CDR3 loop is CASSTGQGAGETQYF. CDR3 in DNA: TGCGCCAGCAGCACGGGACAGGGGGCGGGAGAGACCCAGTACTTC.

The chain employs TRBV19 and TRBJ1-4; 7 bases agree with TRBD1. The CDR3 is 17 residues long. Germline V CDR1 and CDR2: LNHDA, SQIVND (reference sequence). With 4 bases clipped from V and 4 bases from J, the junction kept 12 bases outside the gene matches. The CDR3 DNA sequence: TGTGCCAGTAGTACCGTCCTGAGACAGGGCCGTAATGAAAAACTGTTTTTT. This codes for CASSTVLRQGRNEKLFF.

This clone appeared a single time. The V call is TRBV7-8, the J call TRBJ2-5; 7 bases are a match to TRBD1. Per germline, CDR1 SGHVS and CDR2 FQNEAQ. With V trimmed by 7 bases and J by 4 bases, 9 bases remained unmatched. This CDR3 comprises 14 residues. The CDR3 nucleotides read TGTGCCAGCACAAACCGAGGGGGCGGAGAGACCCAGTACTTC. Its translation is CASTNRGGGETQYF.

This clone came up a few times. V usage is TRBV6-6 and J usage is TRBJ1-2; D might be TRBD1 (5 bases). The germline V gene has CDR1 MNHNY and CDR2 SVGAGI (reference sequence). The V gene lost 5 bases and the J gene lost 7 bases, with 11 bases spanning the gap. The CDR3 is 12 amino acids. DNA for the CDR3: TGTGCCAGCAGTAACGGGGGGTCTGGCTACACCTTC. Translating it yields CASSNGGSGYTF.

The V and J genes are TRBV19 and TRBJ2-1; unclear D gene. The CDR3 runs 12 residues. Germline values: CDR1 LNHDA, CDR2 SQIVND (reference sequence). V gave up 1 base and J gave up 7 bases, with 5 bases separating them. As DNA, the CDR3 is TGTGCCAGTAGTATAGTCCCGAATGAGCAGTTCTTC. As protein: CASSIVPNEQFF.

This chain joins TRBV27 and TRBJ2-5; a possible D gene is TRBD2 (5 bases). CDR1 and CDR2 from the germline V gene are MNHEY and SMNVEV (reference sequence). Trimming stripped 5 bases from V and 3 bases from J, with 10 bases between. CDR3 length equals 13 residues. The CDR3 DNA reads as TGTGCCAGCAGTGCCCTGAGGGAAGAGACCCAGTACTTC. Translation gives CASSALREETQYF.

This chain joins TRBV5-6 and TRBJ1-1; TRBD1 might be the D (5 bases). Trimming stripped 2 bases from V and 7 bases from J, with 6 bases between. CDR3 length: 11 residues. CDR1 is SGHDT, CDR2 YYEEEE, per germline. CDR3 sequence: CASSFQGEAFF. The CDR3 coding sequence is TGTGCCAGCAGCTTTCAGGGTGAAGCTTTCTTT.

The V call is TRBV5-4, the J call TRBJ1-1, with 7 bases identical to TRBD1. The CDR3 contains 15 residues. The junction had 9 bases not matched to a gene; V was cut back by 4 bases and J by 3 bases. Germline V CDR1 and CDR2: SGHNT, YYREEE (reference sequence). CDR3 loop: CASSRTRDSHTEAFF. CDR3 DNA: TGTGCCAGCAGCCGCACGAGGGACAGCCACACTGAAGCTTTCTTT.

The chain joins TRBV10-2 to TRBJ1-5, with D tentatively TRBD1 (6 bases). V shed 7 bases and J shed 7 bases, with 14 bases lying between them. The CDR3 totals 13 residues. CDR1 is WSHSY and CDR2 is SAAADI in the germline V gene. The CDR3, as DNA: TGCGCCAGCAACGGGGGGGGCGGGCAGCCCCAGCATTTT. This gives the protein CASNGGGGQPQHF.

At least ten counts were recorded for this clone. The gene calls are TRBV7-9 and TRBJ2-3; the D gene is possibly TRBD2 (6 bases). Trimming took 2 bases from V and 1 from J, leaving 13 bases between them. This CDR3 region has 16 residues. Germline loops: CDR1 SEHNR, CDR2 FQNEAQ (reference sequence). CDR3 in amino acids: CASSLWAPGGTDTQYF. CDR3 nucleotide sequence: TGTGCCAGCAGCTTATGGGCCCCGGGGGGCACAGATACGCAGTATTTT.

The CDR3 nucleotides read TGTGCCAGCAGTTCCGGGACTAGCGGGGGGGCCACAGATACGCAGTATTTT. Encoded protein: CASSSGTSGGATDTQYF. V is TRBV28 and J is TRBJ2-3, with 16 bases fitting TRBD2. The germline gives CDR1 MDHEN, CDR2 SYDVKM. The length of the CDR3 is 17 residues. V shed 4 bases and J 2 bases; nucleotides not matched to a gene: 3.

The genes are TRBV2 and TRBJ1-6, with D possibly matching TRBD1 (6 bases). Germline V lookup: CDR1 SNHLY, CDR2 FYNNEI. The CDR3 runs 16 residues. V was pared by 4 bases and J by 8 bases, with 18 bases between. The chain's CDR3 is CASSAVLGRGHSPLHF. As DNA, the CDR3 is TGTGCCAGCAGTGCTGTGCTGGGCAGGGGTCATTCACCCCTCCACTTT. The entire variable domain, with the rest obtained from reference TRBV2 and TRBJ1-6, is as follows: EPEVTQTPSHQVTQMGQEVILRCVPISNHLYFYWYRQILGQKVEFLVSFYNNEISEKSEIFDDQFSVERPDGSNFTLKIRSTKLEDSAMYFCASSAVLGRGHSPLHFGNGTRLTVT.

CDR3 nucleotides: TGCGCCAGCAGCGCCTACCGGGACAGGGCCCCTAACACTGAAGCTTTCTTT. Translating gives CASSAYRDRAPNTEAFF. The chain has TRBV5-1 and TRBJ1-1; 9 nucleotides align to TRBD1. With 4 bases clipped from V and 2 bases from J, the junction kept 12 bases outside the gene matches. The CDR3 extends over 17 amino acids. The germline CDR1 and CDR2 sequences are SGHRS and YFSETQ.